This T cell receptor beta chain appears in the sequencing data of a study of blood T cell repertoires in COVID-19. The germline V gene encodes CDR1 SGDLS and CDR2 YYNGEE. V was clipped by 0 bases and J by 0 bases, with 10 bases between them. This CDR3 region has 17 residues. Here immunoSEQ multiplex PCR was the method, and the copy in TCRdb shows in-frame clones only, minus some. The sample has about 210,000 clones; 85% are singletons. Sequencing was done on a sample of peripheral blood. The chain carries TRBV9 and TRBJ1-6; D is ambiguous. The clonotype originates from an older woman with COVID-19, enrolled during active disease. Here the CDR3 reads CASSVGTASSYNSPLHF. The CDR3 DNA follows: TGTGCCAGCAGCGTAGGAACAGCAAGCTCCTATAATTCACCCCTCCACTTT.